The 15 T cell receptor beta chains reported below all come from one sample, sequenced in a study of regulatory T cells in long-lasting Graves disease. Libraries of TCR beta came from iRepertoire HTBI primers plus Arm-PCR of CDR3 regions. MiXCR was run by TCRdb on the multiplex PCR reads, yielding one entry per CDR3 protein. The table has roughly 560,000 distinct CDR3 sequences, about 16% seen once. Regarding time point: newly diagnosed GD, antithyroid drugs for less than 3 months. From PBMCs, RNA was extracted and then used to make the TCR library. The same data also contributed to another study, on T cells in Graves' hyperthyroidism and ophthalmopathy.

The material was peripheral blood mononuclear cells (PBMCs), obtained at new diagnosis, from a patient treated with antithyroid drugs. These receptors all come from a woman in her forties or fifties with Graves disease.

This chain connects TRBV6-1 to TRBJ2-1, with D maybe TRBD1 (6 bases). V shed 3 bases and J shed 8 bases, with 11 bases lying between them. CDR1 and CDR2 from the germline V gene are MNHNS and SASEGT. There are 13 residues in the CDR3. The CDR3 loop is CASSDWGQYEQFF. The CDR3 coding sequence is TGTGCCAGCAGTGATTGGGGGCAATATGAGCAGTTCTTC.

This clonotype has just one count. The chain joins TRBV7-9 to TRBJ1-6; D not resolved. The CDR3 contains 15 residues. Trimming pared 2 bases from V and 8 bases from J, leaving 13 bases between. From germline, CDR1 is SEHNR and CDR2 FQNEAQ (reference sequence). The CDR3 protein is CASSLTGNADSPLHF. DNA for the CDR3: TGTGCCAGCAGCTTAACGGGGAATGCGGATTCACCCCTCCACTTT.

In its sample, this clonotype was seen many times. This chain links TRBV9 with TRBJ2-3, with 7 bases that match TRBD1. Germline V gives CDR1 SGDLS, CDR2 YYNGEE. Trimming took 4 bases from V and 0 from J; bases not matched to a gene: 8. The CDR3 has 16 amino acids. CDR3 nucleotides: TGTGCCAGCAGCACTAGGACAGGAGCTAGCACAGATACGCAGTATTTT. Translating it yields CASSTRTGASTDTQYF.

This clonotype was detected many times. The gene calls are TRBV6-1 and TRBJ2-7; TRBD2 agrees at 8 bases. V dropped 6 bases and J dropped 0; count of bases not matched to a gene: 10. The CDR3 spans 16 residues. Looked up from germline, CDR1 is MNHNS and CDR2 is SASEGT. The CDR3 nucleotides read TGTGCCAGCAGGGGAGCGGGGGCGTCAAGCTCCTACGAGCAGTACTTC. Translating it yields CASRGAGASSSYEQYF.

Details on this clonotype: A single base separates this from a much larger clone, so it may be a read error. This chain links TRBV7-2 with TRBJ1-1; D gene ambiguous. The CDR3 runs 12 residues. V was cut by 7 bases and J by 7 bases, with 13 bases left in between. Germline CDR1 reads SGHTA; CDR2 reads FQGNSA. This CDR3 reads CASIRDSGEAFF. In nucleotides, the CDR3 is TGTGCCAGCATACGGGATAGTGGTGAAGCTTTCTTT. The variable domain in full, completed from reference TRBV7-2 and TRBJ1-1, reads GAGVSQSPSNKVTEKGKDVELRCDPISGHTALYWYRQSLGQGLEFLIYFQGNSAPDKSGLPSDRFSAERTGGSVSTLTIQRTQQEDSAVYLCASIRDSGEAFFGQGTRLTVV.

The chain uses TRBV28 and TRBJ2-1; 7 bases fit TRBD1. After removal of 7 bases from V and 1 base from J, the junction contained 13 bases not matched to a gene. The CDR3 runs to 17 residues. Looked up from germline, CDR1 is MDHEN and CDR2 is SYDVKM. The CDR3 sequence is CASIMTPGTESYNEQFF. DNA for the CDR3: TGTGCCAGCATCATGACCCCCGGGACAGAGTCCTACAATGAGCAGTTCTTC.

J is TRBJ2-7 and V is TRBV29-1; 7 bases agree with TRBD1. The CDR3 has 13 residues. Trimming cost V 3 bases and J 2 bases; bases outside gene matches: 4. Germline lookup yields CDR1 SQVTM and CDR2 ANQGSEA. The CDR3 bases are TGCAGCGTTGATACAGGGGATACCTACGAGCAGTACTTC. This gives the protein CSVDTGDTYEQYF.

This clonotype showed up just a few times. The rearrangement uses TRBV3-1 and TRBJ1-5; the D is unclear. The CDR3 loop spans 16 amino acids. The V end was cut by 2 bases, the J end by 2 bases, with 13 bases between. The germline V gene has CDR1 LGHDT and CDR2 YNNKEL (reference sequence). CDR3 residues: CASSQNSAGGNQPQHF. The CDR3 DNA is TGTGCCAGCAGCCAAAATTCAGCCGGGGGCAATCAGCCCCAGCATTTT.

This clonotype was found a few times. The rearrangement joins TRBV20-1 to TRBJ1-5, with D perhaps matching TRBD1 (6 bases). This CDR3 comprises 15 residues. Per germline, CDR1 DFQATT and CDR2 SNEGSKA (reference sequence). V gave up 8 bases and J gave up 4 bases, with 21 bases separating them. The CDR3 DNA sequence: TGCAGTTCCTCCCCAGGGGCAGTGGGGAATCAGCCCCAGCATTTT. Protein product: CSSSPGAVGNQPQHF.

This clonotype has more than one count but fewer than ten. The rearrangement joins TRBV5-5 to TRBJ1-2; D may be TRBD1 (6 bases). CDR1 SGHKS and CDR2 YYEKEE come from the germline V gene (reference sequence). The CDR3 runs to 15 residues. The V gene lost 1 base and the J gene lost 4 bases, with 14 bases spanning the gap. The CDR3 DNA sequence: TGTGCCAGCAGCTTGTGGGACACCGTTCTCTATGGCTACACCTTC. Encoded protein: CASSLWDTVLYGYTF.

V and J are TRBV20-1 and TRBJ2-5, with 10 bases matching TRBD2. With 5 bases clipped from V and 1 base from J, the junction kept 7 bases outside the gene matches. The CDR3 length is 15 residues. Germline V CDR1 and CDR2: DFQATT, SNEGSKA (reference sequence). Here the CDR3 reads CSAVTGTSVQETQYF. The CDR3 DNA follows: TGCAGTGCTGTAACCGGGACTAGCGTCCAAGAGACCCAGTACTTC.

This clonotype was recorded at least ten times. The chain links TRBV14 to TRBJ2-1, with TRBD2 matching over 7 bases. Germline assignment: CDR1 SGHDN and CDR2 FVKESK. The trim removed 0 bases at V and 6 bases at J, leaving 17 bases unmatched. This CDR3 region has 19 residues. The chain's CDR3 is CASSQEGGNGGVIPNEQFF. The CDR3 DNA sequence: TGTGCCAGCAGCCAAGAGGGGGGGAACGGAGGGGTTATACCCAATGAGCAGTTCTTC.

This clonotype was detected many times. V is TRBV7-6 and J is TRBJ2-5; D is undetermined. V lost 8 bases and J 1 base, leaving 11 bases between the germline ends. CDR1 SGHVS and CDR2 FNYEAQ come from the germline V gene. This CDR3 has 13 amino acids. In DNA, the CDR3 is TGTGCCAGCGCCCCTAGAATCCAAGAGACCCAGTACTTC. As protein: CASAPRIQETQYF.

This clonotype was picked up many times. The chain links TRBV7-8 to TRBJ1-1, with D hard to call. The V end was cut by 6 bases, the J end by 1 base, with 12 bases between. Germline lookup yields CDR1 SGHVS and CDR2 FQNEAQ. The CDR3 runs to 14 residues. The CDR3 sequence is CASSSDAPNTEAFF. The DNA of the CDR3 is TGTGCCAGCAGTTCGGACGCCCCGAACACTGAAGCTTTCTTT.

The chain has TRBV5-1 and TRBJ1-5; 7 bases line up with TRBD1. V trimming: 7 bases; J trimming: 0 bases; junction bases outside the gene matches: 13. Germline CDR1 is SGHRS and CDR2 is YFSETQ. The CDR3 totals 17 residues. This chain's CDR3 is CASPQQGQFYSNQPQHF. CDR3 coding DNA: TGCGCCAGCCCACAACAGGGACAGTTTTATAGCAATCAGCCCCAGCATTTT.